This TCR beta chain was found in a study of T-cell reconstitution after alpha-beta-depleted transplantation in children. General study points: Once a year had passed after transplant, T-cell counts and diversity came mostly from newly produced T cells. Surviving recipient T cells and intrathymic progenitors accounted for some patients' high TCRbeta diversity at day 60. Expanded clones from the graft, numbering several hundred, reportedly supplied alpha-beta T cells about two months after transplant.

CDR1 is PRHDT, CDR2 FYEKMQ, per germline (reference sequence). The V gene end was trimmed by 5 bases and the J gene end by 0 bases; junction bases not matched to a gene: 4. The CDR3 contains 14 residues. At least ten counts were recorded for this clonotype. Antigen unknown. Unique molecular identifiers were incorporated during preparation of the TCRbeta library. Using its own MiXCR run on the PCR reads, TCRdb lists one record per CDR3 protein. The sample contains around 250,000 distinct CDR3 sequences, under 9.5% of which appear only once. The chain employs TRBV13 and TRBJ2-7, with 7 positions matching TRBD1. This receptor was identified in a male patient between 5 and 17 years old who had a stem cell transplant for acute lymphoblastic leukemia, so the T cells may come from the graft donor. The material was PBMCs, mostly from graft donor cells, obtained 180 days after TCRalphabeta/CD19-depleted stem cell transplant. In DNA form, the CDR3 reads TGTGCCAGCAGCCACAGGGGTATCTCCTACGAGCAGTACTTC. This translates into CASSHRGISYEQYF.